These 26 T cell receptor beta chains were all obtained from the same sample, sequenced in a study of regulatory T cells in long-lasting Graves disease. Time point: persistent/refractory GD, antithyroid drugs over 5 years with positive TRAb. Extracted RNA from PBMCs served as the source of the TCR library. Libraries of TCR beta came from iRepertoire HTBI primers plus Arm-PCR of CDR3 regions. MiXCR, run by TCRdb on the multiplex PCR reads, gives a single entry per CDR3 protein. The sample has approximately 470,000 distinct CDR3 sequences, under 25% seen once. The specimen comprised peripheral blood mononuclear cells (PBMCs), sampled when the disease was refractory, from a patient treated with antithyroid drugs. The receptor source for this set is a female donor with Graves disease.

The table lists this clonotype with many counts. V usage is TRBV29-1 and J usage is TRBJ1-1; 8 bases are a match to TRBD1. In germline, CDR1 is SQVTM, CDR2 ANQGSEA. The CDR3 length is 13 residues. With V trimmed by 3 bases and J by 4 bases, 4 bases remained unmatched. CDR3 region: CSVDRQGSTEAFF. CDR3 DNA: TGCAGCGTTGATCGACAGGGGAGCACTGAAGCTTTCTTT.

This clonotype showed up many times. The V gene is TRBV18, the J gene TRBJ1-2; D remains ambiguous. The CDR3 has 15 amino acids. V was trimmed by 2 bases and J by 6 bases, leaving 16 bases between them. Germline lookup yields CDR1 KGHSH and CDR2 LQKENI. The CDR3 sequence is CASSPEVFSNDGYTF. DNA for the CDR3: TGTGCCAGCTCACCAGAGGTTTTTAGTAATGATGGCTACACCTTC.

The rearrangement joins TRBV19 to TRBJ1-1; the match to TRBD1 covers 7 bases. The V gene's germline CDR1 is LNHDA and CDR2 SQIVND (reference sequence). V was clipped by 7 bases and J by 0 bases; unmatched bases: 5. The CDR3 is 14 residues long. The CDR3 DNA is TGTGCCAGTATGAGACAGGGCATGAACACTGAAGCTTTCTTT. This gives the protein CASMRQGMNTEAFF.

This clonotype was counted only a few times. The V gene is TRBV5-4, the J gene TRBJ2-2, with a possible D match to TRBD2 (5 bases). The CDR3 runs to 13 residues. Looked up from germline, CDR1 is SGHNT and CDR2 is YYREEE (reference sequence). The germline V and J ends were trimmed by 5 bases and 5 bases, with 10 bases remaining between them. CDR3 loop: CASSFEGTGELFF. CDR3 bases: TGTGCCAGCAGTTTCGAGGGAACCGGGGAGCTGTTTTTT.

This chain joins TRBV6-5 and TRBJ2-1, with D unclear. Germline V CDR1 and CDR2: MNHEY, SVGAGI. The CDR3 has 15 residues. The V end lost 2 bases, the J end lost 0 bases, and 8 bases lay between the germline ends. The CDR3 nucleotides are TGTGCCAGCAGTTACAGCGCCAGCTCCTACAATGAGCAGTTCTTC. The encoded protein is CASSYSASSYNEQFF.

With regard to this clonotype: Germline is not matched at one junction end, which may reflect a read error. The chain is built from TRBV9 and TRBJ2-7; a possible D gene is TRBD1 (6 bases). The CDR3 has 13 amino acids. Germline loops: CDR1 SGDLS, CDR2 YYNGEE. CDR3 loop: CATSGQSGHEQYF. The CDR3 DNA follows: TGTGCCACCAGCGGACAGTCTGGGCACGAGCAATACTTC. Full variable domain (rest looked up from reference TRBV9 and TRBJ2-7): DSGVTQTPKHLITATGQRVTLRCSPRSGDLSVYWYQQSLDQGLQFLIQYYNGEERAKGNILERFSAQQFPDLHSELNLSSLELGDSALYFCATSGQSGHEQYFGPGTRLTVT.

A remark on this clonotype: A read error is possible here, since a much larger clone lies one base away. J is TRBJ1-5 and V is TRBV28; D gene unclear. Germline V gene sequence: CDR1 MDHEN, CDR2 SYDVKM. This CDR3 comprises 18 residues. V dropped 4 bases and J dropped 0 bases, with 19 bases sitting between them. CDR3 DNA: TGTGCCAGCAGTTGGAGGCGGGCGACTATTTATAGCAATCAGCCCCAGCATTTT. The encoded protein is CASSWRRATIYSNQPQHF.

This clonotype was detected ten times or more. The rearrangement uses TRBV27 and TRBJ2-7; 10 nucleotides agree with TRBD2. The trim removed 0 bases at V and 4 bases at J, leaving 6 bases unmatched. The V gene's germline CDR1 is MNHEY and CDR2 SMNVEV (reference sequence). This CDR3 is built from 16 residues. The CDR3 loop is CASSLSVQLAGYEQYF. The CDR3 DNA follows: TGTGCCAGCAGTTTATCTGTTCAACTAGCGGGATACGAGCAGTACTTC.

This clonotype came up a few times. V is TRBV7-2 and J is TRBJ1-5, with D maybe TRBD1 (6 bases). CDR1 is SGHTA and CDR2 is FQGNSA in the germline V gene. V lost 5 bases and J lost 7, with 12 bases in between. CDR3 length: 13 amino acids. CDR3 nucleotides: TGTGCCAGCAGCCAGGGACAAGCACAGCCCCAGCATTTT. Its translation is CASSQGQAQPQHF.

In this sample, this clonotype turned up many times. V usage is TRBV9 and J usage is TRBJ1-4; tentative D call: TRBD1 (5 bases). Trimming cost V 0 bases and J 2 bases, with 11 bases left between them. Germline V CDR1 and CDR2: SGDLS, YYNGEE. This CDR3 contains 16 residues. The CDR3 bases are TGTGCCAGCAGCGTAGGCGAAGGGACCACTAATGAAAAACTGTTTTTT. This encodes CASSVGEGTTNEKLFF.

This clonotype was observed many times. The V call is TRBV28, the J call TRBJ1-5, with 9 bases lining up with TRBD1. Germline trimming cut 3 bases from V and 0 bases from J; bases unmatched to any gene: 6. This CDR3 has 17 amino acids. Germline V gene sequence: CDR1 MDHEN, CDR2 SYDVKM. The CDR3 here is CASSLDRGHVSNQPQHF. CDR3 in DNA: TGTGCCAGCAGTTTGGACAGGGGCCACGTTAGCAATCAGCCCCAGCATTTT.

This chain connects TRBV6-2 or TRBV6-3 to TRBJ2-3; 15 positions match TRBD2. Germline lookup yields CDR1 MNHEY and CDR2 SVGEGT. The CDR3 loop spans 18 amino acids. The ends lost 2 bases at V and 6 bases at J; junction bases unmatched: 9. CDR3: CASSYTRTSGRARDTQYF. The CDR3 DNA reads as TGTGCCAGCAGTTACACCCGGACTAGCGGGAGGGCCAGGGATACGCAGTATTTT.

This clonotype was found a few times. The genes are TRBV27 and TRBJ2-1; 10 bases are shared with TRBD2. The CDR3 sequence is 17 residues long. Germline CDR1 is MNHEY and CDR2 is SMNVEV (reference sequence). With 6 bases clipped from V and 4 bases from J, the junction kept 12 bases outside the gene matches. The CDR3 nucleotides read TGTGCCAGCAGACATCAGGCTAGCGGGGGCAGGTACAATGAGCAGTTCTTC. Amino acids: CASRHQASGGRYNEQFF.

This clonotype was counted only a few times. The chain carries TRBV11-1 and TRBJ2-3; 8 bases match TRBD2. The CDR3 sequence is 14 residues long. Germline lookup yields CDR1 SGHAT and CDR2 FQDESV (reference sequence). Trimming cost V 4 bases and J 4 bases; bases outside gene matches: 4. CDR3 bases: TGTGCCAGCAGCTCCGGACTAGCAGCAGATACGCAGTATTTT. Translated: CASSSGLAADTQYF.

This clonotype turned up a few times. The chain uses TRBV7-6 and TRBJ1-1; a possible D gene is TRBD1 (5 bases). Germline V lookup: CDR1 SGHVS, CDR2 FNYEAQ. The CDR3 is made up of 14 amino acids. Trimming took off 0 bases at V and 7 bases at J, with 12 bases between the two ends. This chain's CDR3 is CASSLAMGRGEAFF. The CDR3 coding sequence is TGTGCCAGCAGCTTAGCGATGGGGCGAGGTGAAGCTTTCTTT.

V is TRBV30 and J is TRBJ1-2; no definite D call. CDR1 and CDR2 from the germline V gene are GTSNPN and SVGIG (reference sequence). This CDR3 has 13 amino acids. V was clipped by 0 bases and J by 4 bases, with 9 bases between them. The CDR3 reads CAWSVSGIYGYTF. The CDR3 nucleotides are TGTGCCTGGAGTGTAAGTGGGATCTATGGCTACACCTTC.

In this sample, this clonotype turned up many times. This chain joins TRBV4-3 and TRBJ2-5; TRBD2 agrees at 13 bases. Germline V gene lookup returns CDR1 LGHNA and CDR2 YSLEER. The CDR3 runs 17 residues. The trim removed 2 bases at V and 5 bases at J, leaving 8 bases unmatched. CDR3 sequence reads: CASSQNGLAGVGETQYF. The CDR3 DNA reads TGCGCCAGCAGCCAAAACGGACTAGCGGGAGTGGGGGAGACCCAGTACTTC.

A few counts support this clonotype. A much bigger clone sits one base away, suggesting this may be a read error. V is TRBV12-3 or TRBV12-4 and J is TRBJ2-5; tentatively, D is TRBD1 or TRBD2 (5 bases each). This CDR3 is built from 14 residues. The CDR3 here is CAGSLEGFQETQYF. The CDR3 DNA reads TGTGCCGGCAGTTTAGAGGGGTTCCAAGAGACCCAGTACTTC.

Concerning this clonotype itself: This clone may be a read error of a much larger clone one base away. The rearrangement links TRBV7-9 to TRBJ2-7; 7 bases agree with TRBD1. J gave up 3 bases and V 5 bases, and 4 bases lay outside the gene matches. The CDR3 length is 13 residues. Germline lookup yields CDR1 SEHNR and CDR2 FQNEAQ (reference sequence). The CDR3 DNA reads TGTGCCAGCAGCGCCGGGACAGACTACGAGCAGTACTTC. Amino acid sequence: CASSAGTDYEQYF.

This clonotype has ten or more counts. The chain uses TRBV6-1 and TRBJ1-1, with D perhaps TRBD1 (6 bases). CDR3 length: 14 residues. V was cut by 8 bases and J by 3 bases, with 16 bases left in between. From germline, CDR1 is MNHNS and CDR2 SASEGT. The CDR3 DNA reads as TGTGCCAGCGCGCTGGAAAGGGGGTACACTGAAGCTTTCTTT. Translation: CASALERGYTEAFF.

This clonotype has at least ten counts. The J gene is TRBJ2-7, the V gene TRBV7-9, with D perhaps TRBD2 (6 bases). Germline loops: CDR1 SEHNR, CDR2 FQNEAQ (reference sequence). The germline V and J ends were trimmed by 5 bases and 2 bases, with 22 bases remaining between them. The CDR3 is made up of 17 amino acids. CDR3 nucleotides: TGTGCCAGCAGCATCGCGCGTCCCGGGACTTATACCTACGAGCAGTACTTC. It is translated as CASSIARPGTYTYEQYF.

This clonotype was detected ten times or more. The V call is TRBV29-1, the J call TRBJ2-5; D not certain. Germline V gene sequence: CDR1 SQVTM, CDR2 ANQGSEA. Trimming stripped 3 bases from V and 1 base from J, with 9 bases between. The CDR3 consists of 13 residues. The CDR3 region has the DNA TGCAGCGTTGACCCTGCGGTCCAAGAGACCCAGTACTTC. Its protein is CSVDPAVQETQYF.

This clonotype was observed many times. The V call is TRBV12-3 or TRBV12-4, the J call TRBJ2-2; D gene uncertain. V lost 5 bases to trimming and J lost 0 bases, with 4 bases between them. CDR3 length: 13 amino acids. The CDR3 sequence is CASSDTNTGELFF. The DNA of the CDR3 is TGTGCCAGCAGTGACACGAACACCGGGGAGCTGTTTTTT.

V is TRBV7-9 and J is TRBJ1-1, with no clear D. Trimming removed 0 bases from V and 2 bases from J, with 13 bases in between. The CDR3 totals 16 residues. Germline CDR1 reads SEHNR; CDR2 reads FQNEAQ (reference sequence). Here the CDR3 reads CASSLAPLDSNTEAFF. CDR3 coding DNA: TGTGCCAGCAGCTTAGCTCCGCTTGATTCCAACACTGAAGCTTTCTTT.

This clonotype showed up many times. This sequence joins TRBV30 and TRBJ1-1; D unclear. V dropped 3 bases and J dropped 5 bases, with 13 bases sitting between them. The CDR3 is 13 residues long. Germline V lookup: CDR1 GTSNPN, CDR2 SVGIG (reference sequence). This CDR3 is CAWSLGSQTEAFF. The CDR3, as DNA: TGTGCCTGGAGCCTCGGGAGCCAGACTGAAGCTTTCTTT.

Only one count was recorded for this clonotype. This may be a read error: a much more frequent sequence differs by one nucleotide. This chain connects TRBV5-1 to TRBJ2-7; TRBD2 agrees at 12 bases. Per the germline V gene, CDR1 is SGHRS and CDR2 is YFSETQ. This CDR3 has 14 amino acids. CDR3: CAGSRTSGDYEQYF. The CDR3, as DNA: TGCGCCGGCAGTCGGACTAGCGGGGACTACGAGCAGTACTTC. The variable domain in full, completed from reference TRBV5-1 and TRBJ2-7, reads KAGVTQTPRYLIKTRGQQVTLSCSPISGHRSVSWYQQTPGQGLQFLFEYFSETQRNKGNFPGRFSGRQFSNSRSEMNVSTLELGDSALYLCAGSRTSGDYEQYFGPGTRLTVT.